Described below is a single T cell receptor beta chain sequence and its context. These data originate in a study of T cell changes during pregnancy in multiple sclerosis. Assay: immunoSEQ multiplex PCR; the TCRdb copy retains only in-frame clones and omits some. The table shows fewer than 65,000 clones, with more than 90% occurring only once. Germline CDR1 reads MGHRA; CDR2 reads YSYEKL. The V gene end was trimmed by 7 bases and the J gene end by 5 bases; junction bases not matched to a gene: 9. The CDR3 is 15 amino acids. The origin of this receptor is a female donor in good health, enrolled as a control in a pregnancy study. The sequencing here drew on peripheral blood, taken in the first trimester of pregnancy. The chain recombines TRBV4-1 with TRBJ1-4, with 8 bases fitting TRBD1. CDR3 protein: CASTSRDRKNEKLFF. The CDR3 DNA reads as TGCGCCAGCACTTCCCGGGACAGGAAAAATGAAAAACTGTTTTTT.